This TCR beta chain comes out of a study of blood T cell repertoires in COVID-19 (dated by TCRdb to about 2020). Regarding the study in general: The collaborator samples originated in the United States, Italy and Spain and spanned the acute and convalescent phases of COVID-19. The prospective study material was composed of cDNA or gDNA derived from T cells, B-cell-depleted T cells, or PBMCs. The dataset comprised deeply sampled blood TCRbeta repertoires from subjects exposed to, actively infected with, or recovered from COVID-19. The repertoires were made available in a free public database intended to serve as a resource for research on the immune response to SARS-CoV-2. The samples were drawn from two sources: the first 160 participants of the ongoing ImmuneRACE study, and 1,254 subjects contributed by 6 global collaborators. A de-identified subject ID, COVID-19 status, age in years and sex were almost always included in the sample metadata. Where available, HLA class I and class II types were obtained from metadata supplied by the sample provider rather than from assay-based typing. General findings and caveats noted by the study authors: The amount of clinical and demographic metadata varied by source and participant and was provided uncurated.

As to this clone: It has no known antigen specificity. No quality values exist for individual bases; no much larger clone is one base distant.

Whole blood was collected in K2EDTA tubes by collaborating institutions according to the institutions' own protocols. For TCRbeta analysis, collaborator samples were shipped as frozen whole blood, as isolated PBMCs, or as DNA extracted from either sample type. TCRbeta CDR3 regions were amplified from genomic DNA using the immunoSEQ Assay, a bias-controlled multiplex PCR. The study's processing was this. Within the assay, amplification of reference gene primers was used to estimate how many nucleated cells each sample contained. Sequence reads were collapsed and filtered to measure the absolute abundance of every unique TCRbeta CDR3 rearrangement. For each sample, productive Simpson clonality was calculated as the square root of Simpson's diversity index across productive rearrangements. This immuneACCESS table, as held by TCRdb, lists in-frame sequences with V and J called but not all clones. Of the missing ones, under half trace to an unresolved V gene in checked studies; the others have no known cause. V and J calls and clone size are those listed in that table; D and trimming were worked out from the DNA. The table for this sample lists some 240,000 clones; about three quarters of them were counted only once. Around 7.3% of the sample is in the top ten clones.

The V and J ends are trimmed by 5 bases and 0 bases, leaving 14 bases between them. From the cysteine through the phenylalanine, the CDR3 covers 16 amino acids. Of the read, only the CDR3 DNA is kept; its 48 bases are in frame from base 1. CDR1 SGHVS and CDR2 FQNEAQ were looked up in the germline V gene. The chain is assembled from TRBV7-8 and TRBJ1-3, with the D gene call left open. Sample: peripheral blood. This clonotype was obtained from a woman between 65 and 79 years old with acute or convalescent COVID-19. The DNA is TGTGCCAGCAGCCCCCGCCTCAGTGGCTCTGGAAACACCATATATTTT. The resulting protein is CASSPRLSGSGNTIYF.